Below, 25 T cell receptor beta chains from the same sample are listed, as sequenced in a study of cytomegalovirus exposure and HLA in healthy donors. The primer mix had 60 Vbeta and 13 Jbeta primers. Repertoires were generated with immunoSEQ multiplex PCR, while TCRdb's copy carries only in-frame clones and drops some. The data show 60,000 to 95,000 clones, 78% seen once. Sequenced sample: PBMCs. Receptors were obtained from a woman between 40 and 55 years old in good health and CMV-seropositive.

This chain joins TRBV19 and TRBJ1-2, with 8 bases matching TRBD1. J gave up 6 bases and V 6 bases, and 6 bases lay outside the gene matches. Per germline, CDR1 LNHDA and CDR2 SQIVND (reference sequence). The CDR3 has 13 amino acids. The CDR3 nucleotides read TGTGCCAGTAGGGACAGGGAGGTCGATGGCTACACCTTC. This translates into CASRDREVDGYTF. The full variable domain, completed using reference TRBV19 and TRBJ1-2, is DGGITQSPKYLFRKEGQNVTLSCEQNLNHDAMYWYRQDPGQGLRLIYYSQIVNDFQKGDIAEGYSVSREKKESFPLTVTSAQKNPTAFYLCASRDREVDGYTFGSGTRLTVV.

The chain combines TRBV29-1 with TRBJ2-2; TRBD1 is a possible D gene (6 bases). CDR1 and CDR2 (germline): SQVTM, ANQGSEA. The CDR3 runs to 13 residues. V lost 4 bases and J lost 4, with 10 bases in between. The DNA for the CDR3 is TGCAGCGTTGGTACACAGGGCACCGGGGAGCTGTTTTTT. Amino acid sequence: CSVGTQGTGELFF.

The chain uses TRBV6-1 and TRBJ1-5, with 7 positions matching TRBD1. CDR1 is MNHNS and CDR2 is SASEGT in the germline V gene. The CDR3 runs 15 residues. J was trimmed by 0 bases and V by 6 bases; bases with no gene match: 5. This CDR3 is CASRGQLPSNQPQHF. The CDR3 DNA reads TGTGCCAGCAGGGGACAGCTTCCTAGCAATCAGCCCCAGCATTTT.

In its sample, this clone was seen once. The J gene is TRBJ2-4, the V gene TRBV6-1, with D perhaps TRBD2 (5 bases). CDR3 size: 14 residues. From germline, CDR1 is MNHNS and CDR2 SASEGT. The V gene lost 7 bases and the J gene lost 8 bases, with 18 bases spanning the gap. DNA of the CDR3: TGTGCCAGCACCGCCGCGAGGGCCGGGGACATTCAGTACTTC. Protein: CASTAARAGDIQYF.

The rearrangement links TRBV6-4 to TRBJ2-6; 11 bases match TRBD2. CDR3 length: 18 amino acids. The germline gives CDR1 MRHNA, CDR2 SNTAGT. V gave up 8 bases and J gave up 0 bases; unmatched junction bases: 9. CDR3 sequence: CASGTLAGVDSGANVLTF. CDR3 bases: TGTGCCAGCGGAACACTAGCGGGGGTTGACTCTGGGGCCAACGTCCTGACTTTC.

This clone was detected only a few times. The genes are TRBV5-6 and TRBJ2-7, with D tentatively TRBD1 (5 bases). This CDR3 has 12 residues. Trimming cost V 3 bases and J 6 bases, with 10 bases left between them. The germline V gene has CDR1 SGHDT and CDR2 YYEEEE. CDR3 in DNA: TGTGCCAGCAGCTCCTTTAGGGGCGAGCAGTACTTC. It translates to CASSSFRGEQYF.

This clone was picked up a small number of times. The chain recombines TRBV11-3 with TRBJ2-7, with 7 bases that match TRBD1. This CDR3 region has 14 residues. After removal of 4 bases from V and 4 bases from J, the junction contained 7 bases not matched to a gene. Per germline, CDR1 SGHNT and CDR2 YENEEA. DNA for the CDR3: TGTGCCAGCAGCTCGGACAGGACTGGGTACGAGCAGTACTTC. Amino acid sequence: CASSSDRTGYEQYF.

The CDR3 is CASSPELGQGIFATETQYF. The CDR3 region has the DNA TGTGCCAGCAGCCCCGAGCTGGGACAGGGGATCTTTGCAACAGAGACCCAGTACTTC. V and J are TRBV11-3 and TRBJ2-5; 10 bases agree with TRBD1. The CDR3 is 19 residues long. The germline CDR1 and CDR2 sequences are SGHNT and YENEEA. The ends lost 5 bases at V and 4 bases at J; junction bases unmatched: 19. The whole variable domain, remainder taken from reference TRBV11-3 and TRBJ2-5, is EAGVVQSPRYKIIEKKQPVAFWCNPISGHNTLYWYLQNLGQGPELLIRYENEEAVDDSQLPKDRFSAERLKGVDSTLKIQPAELGDSAVYLCASSPELGQGIFATETQYFGPGTRLLVL.

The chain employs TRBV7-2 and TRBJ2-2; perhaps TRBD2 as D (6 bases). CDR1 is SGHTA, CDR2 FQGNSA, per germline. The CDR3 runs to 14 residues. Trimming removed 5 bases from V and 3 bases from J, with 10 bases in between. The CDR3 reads CASSAGPYTGELFF. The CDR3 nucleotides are TGTGCCAGCAGCGCGGGACCCTACACCGGGGAGCTGTTTTTT.

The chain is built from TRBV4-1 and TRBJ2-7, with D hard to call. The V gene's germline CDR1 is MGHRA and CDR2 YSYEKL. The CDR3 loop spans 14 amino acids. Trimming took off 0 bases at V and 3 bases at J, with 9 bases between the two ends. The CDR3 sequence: CASSQDRQIYEQYF. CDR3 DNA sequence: TGCGCCAGCAGCCAAGACAGACAAATCTACGAGCAGTACTTC.

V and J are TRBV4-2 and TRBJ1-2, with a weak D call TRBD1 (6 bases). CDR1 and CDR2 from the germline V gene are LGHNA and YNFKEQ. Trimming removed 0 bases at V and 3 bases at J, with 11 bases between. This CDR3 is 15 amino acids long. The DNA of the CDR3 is TGTGCCAGCAGCCAAGAGGGGGCCTTTTACTATGGCTACACCTTC. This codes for CASSQEGAFYYGYTF.

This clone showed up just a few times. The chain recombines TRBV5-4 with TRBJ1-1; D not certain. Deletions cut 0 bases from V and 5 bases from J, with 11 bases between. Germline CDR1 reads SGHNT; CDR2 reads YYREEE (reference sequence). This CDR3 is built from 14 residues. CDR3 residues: CASSLESGGTEAFF. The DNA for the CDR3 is TGTGCCAGCAGCTTGGAGAGTGGAGGGACTGAAGCTTTCTTT.

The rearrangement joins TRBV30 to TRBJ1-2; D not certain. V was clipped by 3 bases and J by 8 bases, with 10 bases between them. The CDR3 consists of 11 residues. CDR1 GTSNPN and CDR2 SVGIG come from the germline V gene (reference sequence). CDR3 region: CAWRTSGGYTF. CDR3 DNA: TGTGCCTGGAGAACCTCCGGGGGCTACACCTTC.

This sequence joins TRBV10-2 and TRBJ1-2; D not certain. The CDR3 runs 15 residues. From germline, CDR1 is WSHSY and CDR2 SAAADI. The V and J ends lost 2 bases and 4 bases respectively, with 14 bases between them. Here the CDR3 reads CASSEPSLGLYGYTF. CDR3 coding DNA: TGCGCCAGCAGTGAGCCCTCCCTGGGCCTCTATGGCTACACCTTC.

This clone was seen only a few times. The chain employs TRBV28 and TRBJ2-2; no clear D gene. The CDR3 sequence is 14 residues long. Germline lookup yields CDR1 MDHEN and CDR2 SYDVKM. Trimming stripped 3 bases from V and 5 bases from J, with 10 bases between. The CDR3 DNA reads TGTGCCAGCAGTTTTTGGCAGAGGACCGGGGAGCTGTTTTTT. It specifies CASSFWQRTGELFF. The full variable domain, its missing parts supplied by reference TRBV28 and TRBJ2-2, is DVKVTQSSRYLVKRTGEKVFLECVQDMDHENMFWYRQDPGLGLRLIYFSYDVKMKEKGDIPEGYSVSREKKERFSLILESASTNQTSMYLCASSFWQRTGELFFGEGSRLTVL.

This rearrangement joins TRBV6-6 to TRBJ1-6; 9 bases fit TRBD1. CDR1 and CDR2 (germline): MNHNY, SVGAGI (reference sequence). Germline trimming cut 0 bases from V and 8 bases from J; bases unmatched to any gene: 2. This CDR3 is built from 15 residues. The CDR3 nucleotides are TGTGCCAGCAGTTACTCGAGGACAGGGGATTCACCCCTCCACTTT. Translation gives CASSYSRTGDSPLHF.

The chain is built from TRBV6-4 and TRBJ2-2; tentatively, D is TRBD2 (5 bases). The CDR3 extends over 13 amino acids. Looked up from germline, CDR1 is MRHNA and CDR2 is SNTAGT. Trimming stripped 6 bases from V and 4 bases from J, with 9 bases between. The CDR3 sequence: CASRAEGTGELFF. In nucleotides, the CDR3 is TGTGCCAGCAGGGCCGAGGGCACCGGGGAGCTGTTTTTT.

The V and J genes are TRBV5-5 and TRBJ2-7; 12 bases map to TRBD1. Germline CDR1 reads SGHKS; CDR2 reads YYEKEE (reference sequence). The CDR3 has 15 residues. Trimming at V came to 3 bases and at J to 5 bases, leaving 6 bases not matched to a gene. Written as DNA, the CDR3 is TGTGCCAGCAGCTCCGGGACAGGGGGCTACCACGAGCAGTACTTC. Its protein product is CASSSGTGGYHEQYF.

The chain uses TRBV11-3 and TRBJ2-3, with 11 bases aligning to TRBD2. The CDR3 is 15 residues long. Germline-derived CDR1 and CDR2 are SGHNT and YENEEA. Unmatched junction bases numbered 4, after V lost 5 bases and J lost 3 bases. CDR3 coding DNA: TGTGCCAGCAGCCCCCGACTAGCGGGGACAGATACGCAGTATTTT. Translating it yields CASSPRLAGTDTQYF.

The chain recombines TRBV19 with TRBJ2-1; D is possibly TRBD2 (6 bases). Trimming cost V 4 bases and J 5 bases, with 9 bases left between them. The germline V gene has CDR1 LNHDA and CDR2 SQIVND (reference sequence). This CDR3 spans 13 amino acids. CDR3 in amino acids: CASSKTSNNEQFF. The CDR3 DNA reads TGTGCCAGTAGTAAGACTAGTAACAATGAGCAGTTCTTC. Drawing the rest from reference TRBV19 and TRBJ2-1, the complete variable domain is DGGITQSPKYLFRKEGQNVTLSCEQNLNHDAMYWYRQDPGQGLRLIYYSQIVNDFQKGDIAEGYSVSREKKESFPLTVTSAQKNPTAFYLCASSKTSNNEQFFGPGTRLTVL.

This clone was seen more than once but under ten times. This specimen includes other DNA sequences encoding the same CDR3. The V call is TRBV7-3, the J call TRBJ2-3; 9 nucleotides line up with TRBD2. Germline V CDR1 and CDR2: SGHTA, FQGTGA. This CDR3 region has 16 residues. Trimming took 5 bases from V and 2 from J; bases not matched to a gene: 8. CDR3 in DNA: TGTGCCAGCAGCCCCCTGGCGGGGGGGAACACAGATACGCAGTATTTT. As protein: CASSPLAGGNTDTQYF.

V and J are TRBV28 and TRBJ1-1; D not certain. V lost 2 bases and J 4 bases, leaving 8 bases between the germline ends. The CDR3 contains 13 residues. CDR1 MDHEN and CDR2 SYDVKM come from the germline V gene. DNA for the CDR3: TGTGCCAGCAGTTTAAGCTCCGGCACTGAAGCTTTCTTT. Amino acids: CASSLSSGTEAFF.

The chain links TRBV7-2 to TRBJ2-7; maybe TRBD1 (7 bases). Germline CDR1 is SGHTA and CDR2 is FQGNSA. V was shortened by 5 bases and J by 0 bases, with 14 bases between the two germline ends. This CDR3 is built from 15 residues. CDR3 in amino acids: CASSHAGGTSYEQYF. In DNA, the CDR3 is TGTGCCAGCAGCCACGCAGGGGGGACCTCCTACGAGCAGTACTTC.

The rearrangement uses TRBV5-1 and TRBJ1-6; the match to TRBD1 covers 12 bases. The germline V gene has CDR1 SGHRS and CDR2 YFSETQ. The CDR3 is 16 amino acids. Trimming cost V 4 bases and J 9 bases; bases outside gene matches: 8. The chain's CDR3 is CASSPGQGADLSPLHF. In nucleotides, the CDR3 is TGCGCCAGCAGCCCGGGACAGGGGGCCGATCTTTCACCCCTCCACTTT.

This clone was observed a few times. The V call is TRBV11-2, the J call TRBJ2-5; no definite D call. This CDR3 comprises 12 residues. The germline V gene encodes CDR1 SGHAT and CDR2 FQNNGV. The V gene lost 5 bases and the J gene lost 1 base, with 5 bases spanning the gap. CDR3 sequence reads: CASSPSQETQYF. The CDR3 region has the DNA TGTGCCAGCAGCCCCAGCCAAGAGACCCAGTACTTC.